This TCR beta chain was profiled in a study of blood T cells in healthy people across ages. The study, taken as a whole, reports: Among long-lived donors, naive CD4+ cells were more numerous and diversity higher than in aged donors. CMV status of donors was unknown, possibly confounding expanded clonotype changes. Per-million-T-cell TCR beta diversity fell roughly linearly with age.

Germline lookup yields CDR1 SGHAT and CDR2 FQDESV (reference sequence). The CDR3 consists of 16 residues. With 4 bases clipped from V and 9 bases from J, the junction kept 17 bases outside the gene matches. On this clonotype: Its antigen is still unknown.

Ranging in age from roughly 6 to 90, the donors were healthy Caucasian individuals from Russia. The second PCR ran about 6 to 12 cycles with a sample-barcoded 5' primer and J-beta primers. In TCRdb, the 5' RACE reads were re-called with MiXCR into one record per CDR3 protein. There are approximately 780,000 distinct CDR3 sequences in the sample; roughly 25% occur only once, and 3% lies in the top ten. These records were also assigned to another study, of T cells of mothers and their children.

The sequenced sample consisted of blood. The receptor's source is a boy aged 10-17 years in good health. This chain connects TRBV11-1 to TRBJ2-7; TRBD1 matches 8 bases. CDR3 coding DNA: TGTGCCAGCAGCTCACCCCCGGGACAGGACCATGAGGGGCAGTACTTC. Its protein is CASSSPPGQDHEGQYF.